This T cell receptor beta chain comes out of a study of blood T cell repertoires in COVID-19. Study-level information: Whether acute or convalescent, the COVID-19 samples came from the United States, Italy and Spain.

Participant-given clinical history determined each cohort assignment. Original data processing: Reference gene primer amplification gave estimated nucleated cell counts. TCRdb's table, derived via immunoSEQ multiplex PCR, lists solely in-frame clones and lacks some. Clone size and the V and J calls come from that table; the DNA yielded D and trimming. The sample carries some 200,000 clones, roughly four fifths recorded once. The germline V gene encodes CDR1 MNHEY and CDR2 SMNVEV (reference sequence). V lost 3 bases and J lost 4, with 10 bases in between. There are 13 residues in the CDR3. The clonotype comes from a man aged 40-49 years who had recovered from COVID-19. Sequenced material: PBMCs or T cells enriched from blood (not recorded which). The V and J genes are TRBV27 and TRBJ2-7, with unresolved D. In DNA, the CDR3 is TGTGCCAGCAGTTTCTCTATAAATTACGAGCAGTACTTC. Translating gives CASSFSINYEQYF.